This TCR beta chain originates from a study of cytomegalovirus exposure and HLA in healthy donors. In the study overall: Within an early data release were roughly 83 million unique TCRs drawn from HLA-typed donors.

A multiplex PCR was run with 60 Vbeta primers and 13 Jbeta primers. The protocol was immunoSEQ multiplex PCR, while the TCRdb copy is restricted to in-frame clones and leaves out a portion. The sample lists some 180,000 clones; just over 75% were seen once. In regard to this clone: Its specificity is not known.

Study-wide findings and caveats: CMV antigen specificity of a few CMV-associated chains was confirmed in vitro. In a later analysis, approximately 18,000 TCR beta sequences were associated with HLA alleles at 0.05 false discovery rate.

The CDR3 is 15 residues long. Trimming cost V 1 base and J 1 base, with 10 bases left between them. Germline loops: CDR1 MGHDK, CDR2 SYGVNS. The source material was PBMCs. The source of this sequence is a man younger than 45 in good health and CMV-seronegative. The chain joins TRBV25-1 to TRBJ1-2, with TRBD1 as a possible D gene (5 bases). CDR3 protein: CASSELGGHNYGYTF. CDR3 bases: TGTGCCAGCAGTGAATTGGGGGGTCATAACTATGGCTACACCTTC.